This TCR beta chain appears in the sequencing data of a study of blood T cell repertoires in COVID-19 (dated by TCRdb to the early 2020s). About the investigation overall: Collaborator samples came from the United States, Italy and Spain and covered acute and convalescent phases of COVID-19. The prospective study material was composed of cDNA or gDNA derived from T cells, B-cell-depleted T cells, or PBMCs. The dataset comprised deeply sampled blood TCRbeta repertoires from subjects exposed to, actively infected with, or recovered from COVID-19. The repertoires were released in a freely available public database meant as a resource for research on the immune response to SARS-CoV-2. The samples were drawn from two sources: the first 160 participants of the ongoing ImmuneRACE study, and 1,200 or so subjects contributed by 6 global collaborators. Nearly every sample came with metadata listing a de-identified subject ID, COVID-19 status, age in years and sex. Where available, HLA class I and class II types were taken from metadata supplied by the sample provider and were not determined by assay-based typing. Study-wide findings and limitations: The quantity of clinical and demographic metadata differed by source and by participant and was supplied without curation.

TCRbeta CDR3 regions were amplified from genomic DNA by means of the immunoSEQ Assay, a bias-controlled multiplex PCR. Processing in the source paper ran as follows. The number of nucleated cells in each sample was estimated by amplification of reference gene primers within the assay. To quantify the absolute abundance of each unique TCRbeta CDR3 rearrangement, sequence reads were collapsed and filtered. For each sample, productive Simpson clonality was calculated by taking the square root of Simpson's diversity index across productive rearrangements. TCRdb carries this immuneACCESS record with in-frame sequences only. Its versions omit some clonotypes, under half of them owing to an unresolved V gene in the studies checked, with the rest unexplained. V and J calls and clone size are given by that table; D and trimming were obtained from the DNA. Within this sample are approximately 200,000 clones, with 87% of them counted one time only. Of the sample, about 6% falls within the top ten clones.

At the junction V is shortened by 4 bases and J by 4 bases; bases outside the gene matches: 12. Sequences LGHDT (CDR1) and YNNKEL (CDR2) are obtained from the germline V gene (reference sequence). Taken from cysteine to phenylalanine, the CDR3 has 16 residues. Of the read, only the CDR3 DNA is kept; its 48 bases are in frame from base 1. Samples from volunteer blood donors who had recovered from COVID-19 were contributed by a second Seattle source. Whole blood was collected in K2EDTA tubes by collaborating institutions according to the institutions' own protocols. For TCRbeta analysis, collaborator samples were shipped as frozen whole blood, as isolated PBMCs, or as DNA extracted from either sample type. This clone was picked up one time. Its cognate antigen has yet to be identified. The record has no base qualities; no much larger clone is one base away.

The TCR comes from a man aged 55 to 70 who had recovered from COVID-19. The chain joins TRBV3-1 (or the pseudogene TRBV3-2) to TRBJ2-7, and 8 junctional nucleotides match TRBD1. Sequenced sample: peripheral blood. The nucleotide sequence is TGTGCCAGCAGCCTGGGCACAGGGGGTACCTTATACGAGCAGTACTTC. Translated, it gives CASSLGTGGTLYEQYF.